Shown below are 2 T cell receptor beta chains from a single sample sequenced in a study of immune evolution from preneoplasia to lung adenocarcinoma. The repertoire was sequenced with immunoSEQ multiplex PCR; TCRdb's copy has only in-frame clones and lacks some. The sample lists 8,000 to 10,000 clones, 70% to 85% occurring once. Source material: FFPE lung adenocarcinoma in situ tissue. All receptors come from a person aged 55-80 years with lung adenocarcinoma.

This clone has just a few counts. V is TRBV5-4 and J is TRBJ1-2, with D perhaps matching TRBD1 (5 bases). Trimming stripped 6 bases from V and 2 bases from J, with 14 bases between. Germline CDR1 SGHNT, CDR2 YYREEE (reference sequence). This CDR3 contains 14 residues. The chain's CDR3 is CASTGGFLNYGYTF. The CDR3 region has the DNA TGTGCCAGCACCGGGGGTTTTTTAAACTATGGCTACACCTTC. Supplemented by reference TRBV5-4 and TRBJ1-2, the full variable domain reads ETGVTQSPTHLIKTRGQQVTLRCSSQSGHNTVSWYQQALGQGPQFIFQYYREEENGRGNFPPRFSGLQFPNYSSELNVNALELDDSALYLCASTGGFLNYGYTFGSGTRLTVV.

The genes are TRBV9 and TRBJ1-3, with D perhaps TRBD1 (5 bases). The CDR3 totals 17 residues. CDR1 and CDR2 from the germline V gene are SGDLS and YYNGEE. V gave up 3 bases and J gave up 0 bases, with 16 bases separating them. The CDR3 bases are TGTGCCAGCAGCGCCCCCGGAGCAGGGTTCTCTGGAAACACCATATATTTT. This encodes CASSAPGAGFSGNTIYF.